A single T cell receptor beta chain is shown here with its context. This specimen belongs to a study of control samples from healthy donors and cancer patients. The method was immunoSEQ multiplex PCR; TCRdb's version includes in-frame clones alone and lacks a portion of them. The sample records 100,000 to 150,000 clones, 92% being singletons. The V gene lost 1 base and the J gene lost 7 bases, with 8 bases spanning the gap. From germline, CDR1 is SEHNR and CDR2 FQNEAQ (reference sequence). This CDR3 region has 13 residues. The chain links TRBV7-9 to TRBJ1-5; D might be TRBD1 (6 bases). The sequenced sample was PBMCs. The receptor was derived from a man of 80 years or more with head and neck cancer. CDR3 coding DNA: TGTGCCAGCAGCTTAGAGAGGGGGCAGCCCCAGCATTTT. Translating gives CASSLERGQPQHF.